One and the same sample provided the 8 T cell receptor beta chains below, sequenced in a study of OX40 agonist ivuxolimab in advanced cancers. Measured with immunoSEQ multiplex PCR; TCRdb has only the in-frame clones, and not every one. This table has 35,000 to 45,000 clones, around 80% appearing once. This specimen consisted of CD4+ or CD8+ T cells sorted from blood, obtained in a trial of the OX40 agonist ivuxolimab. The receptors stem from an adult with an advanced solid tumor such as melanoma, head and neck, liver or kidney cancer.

This CDR3 reads CASSTQAAYEQYF. The CDR3 DNA follows: TGTGCCAGCAGCACCCAGGCCGCCTACGAGCAGTACTTC. This chain links TRBV5-4 with TRBJ2-7; D gene uncertain. The CDR3 sequence is 13 residues long. Per germline, CDR1 SGHNT and CDR2 YYREEE (reference sequence). V lost 4 bases to trimming and J lost 2 bases, with 10 bases between them.

This chain's CDR3 is CASRTDRVWHNEQFF. Written as DNA, the CDR3 is TGTGCAAGTCGCACCGACAGGGTTTGGCACAATGAGCAGTTCTTC. The chain carries TRBV12-2 and TRBJ2-1; the table's D call TRBD1 went unverified against the DNA. TRBV12-2 represents a pseudogene. This CDR3 has 15 amino acids.

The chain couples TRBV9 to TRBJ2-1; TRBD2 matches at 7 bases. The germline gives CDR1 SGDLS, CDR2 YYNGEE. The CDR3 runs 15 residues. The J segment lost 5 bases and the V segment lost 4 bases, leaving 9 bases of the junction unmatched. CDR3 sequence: CASSPRTSFDNEQFF. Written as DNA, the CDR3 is TGTGCCAGCAGCCCCCGGACTAGTTTTGACAATGAGCAGTTCTTC.

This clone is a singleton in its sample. CDR3: CAWGAGGTWAEKLFF. CDR3 DNA: TGTGCCTGGGGTGCGGGAGGAACCTGGGCTGAAAAACTGTTTTTT. The chain links TRBV30 to TRBJ1-4, with no clear D. The germline gives CDR1 GTSNPN, CDR2 SVGIG (reference sequence). The CDR3 length is 15 residues. V gave up 5 bases and J gave up 7 bases, with 20 bases separating them.

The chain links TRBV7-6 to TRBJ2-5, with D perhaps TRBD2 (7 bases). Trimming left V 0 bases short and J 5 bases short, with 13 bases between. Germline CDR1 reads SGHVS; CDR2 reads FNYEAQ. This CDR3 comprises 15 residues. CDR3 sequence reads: CASSLAGGAGETQYF. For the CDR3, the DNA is TGTGCCAGCAGCTTAGCTGGGGGGGCTGGGGAGACCCAGTACTTC.

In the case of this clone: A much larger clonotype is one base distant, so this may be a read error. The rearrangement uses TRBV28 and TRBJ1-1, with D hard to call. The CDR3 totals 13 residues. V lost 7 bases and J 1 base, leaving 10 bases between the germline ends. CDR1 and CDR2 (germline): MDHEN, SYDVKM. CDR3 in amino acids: CASIRRANTEAFF. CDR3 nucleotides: TGTGCCAGCATCCGGAGGGCGAACACTGAAGCTTTCTTT.

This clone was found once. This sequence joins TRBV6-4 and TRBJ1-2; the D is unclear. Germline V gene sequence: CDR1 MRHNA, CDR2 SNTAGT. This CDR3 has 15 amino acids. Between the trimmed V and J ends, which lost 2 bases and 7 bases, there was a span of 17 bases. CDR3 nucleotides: TGTGCCAGCAGTGACAGGAGGGTGCGAGGTTGTGGCTACACCTTC. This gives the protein CASSDRRVRGCGYTF.

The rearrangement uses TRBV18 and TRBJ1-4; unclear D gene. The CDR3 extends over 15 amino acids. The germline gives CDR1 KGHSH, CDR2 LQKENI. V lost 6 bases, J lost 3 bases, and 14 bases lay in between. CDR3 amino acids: CASSPPPGANEKLFF. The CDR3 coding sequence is TGTGCCAGCTCGCCCCCCCCTGGAGCTAATGAAAAACTGTTTTTT.